One and the same sample provided the 11 T cell receptor beta chains below, sequenced in a study of T cell changes during pregnancy in multiple sclerosis. Method: immunoSEQ multiplex PCR; TCRdb's copy keeps in-frame clones and lacks some. The sample lists 50,000 to 65,000 clones; less than 90% were seen once. The sample here was CD4+ T cells from peripheral blood mononuclear cells, taken in the third trimester of pregnancy. The receptors originated from a female donor with multiple sclerosis, enrolled in a pregnancy study.

The V call is TRBV18, the J call TRBJ2-7; 8 positions agree with TRBD1. Germline V lookup: CDR1 KGHSH, CDR2 LQKENI. The J segment lost 3 bases and the V segment lost 6 bases, leaving 4 bases of the junction unmatched. The CDR3 runs to 13 residues. The CDR3 coding sequence is TGTGCCAGCTCTAGTGGGACAGGCTACGAGCAGTACTTC. This codes for CASSSGTGYEQYF.

The rearrangement links TRBV4-2 to TRBJ2-5; 10 nucleotides agree with TRBD2. CDR1 is LGHNA and CDR2 is YNFKEQ in the germline V gene. Germline trimming cut 1 base from V and 2 bases from J; bases unmatched to any gene: 10. The CDR3 is made up of 18 amino acids. For the CDR3, the DNA is TGTGCCAGCAGCCAAGTAGCGGGAGGTAGTAGTCGGCAAGAGACCCAGTACTTC. Encoded protein: CASSQVAGGSSRQETQYF.

This clone was observed a single time. The chain links TRBV27 to TRBJ1-2; 8 bases align to TRBD1. V gave up 5 bases and J gave up 5 bases; unmatched junction bases: 7. The germline CDR1 and CDR2 sequences are MNHEY and SMNVEV (reference sequence). CDR3 size: 14 residues. The CDR3 sequence: CASSARTGPYGYTF. The CDR3 DNA is TGTGCCAGCAGTGCCCGGACAGGGCCTTATGGCTACACCTTC.

The chain has TRBV5-1 and TRBJ2-1; D might be TRBD1 (5 bases). Deletions cut 0 bases from V and 8 bases from J, with 12 bases between. The CDR3 has 14 amino acids. Germline V lookup: CDR1 SGHRS, CDR2 YFSETQ. As DNA, the CDR3 is TGCGCCAGCAGCTTGGAGGGCTGGGGCTATGAGCAGTTCTTC. It codes for CASSLEGWGYEQFF.

This clone was observed a single time. CDR3 in DNA: TGTGCCAGCAGCGTAGGGGGAGTCCGAATGAATTCACCCCTCCACTTT. Translated: CASSVGGVRMNSPLHF. This sequence joins TRBV9 and TRBJ1-6; D not resolved. CDR3 length equals 16 residues. Between the trimmed V and J ends, which lost 0 bases and 7 bases, there was a span of 14 bases. Germline values: CDR1 SGDLS, CDR2 YYNGEE.

This chain uses TRBV7-2 with TRBJ1-4, with 8 bases matching TRBD1. This CDR3 region has 13 residues. Germline lookup yields CDR1 SGHTA and CDR2 FQGNSA. V lost 5 bases, J lost 8 bases, and 4 bases stayed unmatched. The CDR3 protein is CASSPDRGEKLFF. The CDR3 DNA follows: TGTGCCAGCAGCCCCGACAGGGGAGAAAAACTGTTTTTT.

This clone was picked up one time. The J gene is TRBJ2-7, the V gene TRBV7-2; D is ambiguous. Germline values: CDR1 SGHTA, CDR2 FQGNSA. CDR3 length: 13 amino acids. Trimming removed 1 base from V and 3 bases from J, with 7 bases in between. CDR3 DNA sequence: TGTGCCAGCAGCTTAGTCGGAGACTACGAGCAGTACTTC. Protein product: CASSLVGDYEQYF.

The rearrangement uses TRBV27 and TRBJ2-1; TRBD2 matches 10 bases. This CDR3 spans 18 amino acids. V shed 5 bases, J shed 3 bases, and the junction held 13 bases outside the gene matches. CDR1 and CDR2 (germline): MNHEY, SMNVEV (reference sequence). CDR3 in amino acids: CASSQAPGLARVYNEQFF. CDR3 nucleotide sequence: TGTGCCAGCAGTCAGGCTCCGGGACTAGCGAGGGTCTACAATGAGCAGTTCTTC.

The chain has TRBV5-5 and TRBJ1-3; 9 bases line up with TRBD1. Germline CDR1 SGHKS, CDR2 YYEKEE (reference sequence). This CDR3 is 17 amino acids long. V lost 3 bases, J lost 4 bases, and 11 bases stayed unmatched. In nucleotides, the CDR3 is TGTGCCAGCAGCTGGTCCCGGACAGGGGTCCTAGGAAACACCATATATTTT. This sequence encodes CASSWSRTGVLGNTIYF.

CDR3 region: CASSAQENSSGNTIYF. The CDR3 DNA follows: TGCGCCAGCAGCGCACAGGAGAACAGCTCTGGAAACACCATATATTTT. The chain links TRBV5-1 to TRBJ1-3; the D gene is possibly TRBD1 (5 bases). Trimming pared 4 bases from V and 0 bases from J, leaving 14 bases between. In germline, CDR1 is SGHRS, CDR2 YFSETQ. The length of the CDR3 is 16 residues.

The V and J genes are TRBV19 and TRBJ2-6, with a tentative D call TRBD2 (6 bases). Per germline, CDR1 LNHDA and CDR2 SQIVND (reference sequence). V lost 5 bases, J lost 0 bases, and 17 bases lay in between. The CDR3 length is 18 residues. In nucleotides, the CDR3 is TGTGCCAGTAGTCAATCCGGACTACGTGTCTCTGGGGCCAACGTCCTGACTTTC. Encoded protein: CASSQSGLRVSGANVLTF. The full variable domain, with the rest looked up from reference TRBV19 and TRBJ2-6, is DGGITQSPKYLFRKEGQNVTLSCEQNLNHDAMYWYRQDPGQGLRLIYYSQIVNDFQKGDIAEGYSVSREKKESFPLTVTSAQKNPTAFYLCASSQSGLRVSGANVLTFGAGSRLTVL.